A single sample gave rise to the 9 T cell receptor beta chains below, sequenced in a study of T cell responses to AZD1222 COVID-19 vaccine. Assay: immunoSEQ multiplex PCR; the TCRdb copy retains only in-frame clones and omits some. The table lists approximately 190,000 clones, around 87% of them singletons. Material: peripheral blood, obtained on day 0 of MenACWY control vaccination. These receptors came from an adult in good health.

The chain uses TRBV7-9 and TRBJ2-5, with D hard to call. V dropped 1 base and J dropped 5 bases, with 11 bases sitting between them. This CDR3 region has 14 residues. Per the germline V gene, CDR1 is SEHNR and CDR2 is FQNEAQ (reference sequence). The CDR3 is CASSLGQVWETQYF. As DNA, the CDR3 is TGTGCCAGCAGCTTAGGGCAGGTTTGGGAGACCCAGTACTTC.

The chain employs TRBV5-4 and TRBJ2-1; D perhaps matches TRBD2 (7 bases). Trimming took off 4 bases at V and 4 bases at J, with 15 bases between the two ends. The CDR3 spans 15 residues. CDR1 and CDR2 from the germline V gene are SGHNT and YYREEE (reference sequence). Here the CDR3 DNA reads TGTGCCAGCAGCGCTGGGGGCGGGGGTTACAATGAGCAGTTCTTC. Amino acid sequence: CASSAGGGGYNEQFF.

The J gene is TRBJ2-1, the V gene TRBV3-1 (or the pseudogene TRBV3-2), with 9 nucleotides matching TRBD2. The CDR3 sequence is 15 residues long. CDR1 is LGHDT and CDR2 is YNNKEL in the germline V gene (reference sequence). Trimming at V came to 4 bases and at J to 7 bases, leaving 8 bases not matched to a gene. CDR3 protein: CASSPSGVLGNEQFF. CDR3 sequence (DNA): TGTGCCAGCAGCCCTAGCGGGGTTCTTGGGAATGAGCAGTTCTTC.

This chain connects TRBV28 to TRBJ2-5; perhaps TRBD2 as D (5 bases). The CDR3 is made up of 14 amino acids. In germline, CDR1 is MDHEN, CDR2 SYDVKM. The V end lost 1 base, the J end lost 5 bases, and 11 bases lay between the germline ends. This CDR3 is CASSLLGSAETQYF. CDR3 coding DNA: TGTGCCAGCAGTTTATTGGGGAGCGCGGAGACCCAGTACTTC. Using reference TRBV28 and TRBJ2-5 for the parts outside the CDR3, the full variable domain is DVKVTQSSRYLVKRTGEKVFLECVQDMDHENMFWYRQDPGLGLRLIYFSYDVKMKEKGDIPEGYSVSREKKERFSLILESASTNQTSMYLCASSLLGSAETQYFGPGTRLLVL.

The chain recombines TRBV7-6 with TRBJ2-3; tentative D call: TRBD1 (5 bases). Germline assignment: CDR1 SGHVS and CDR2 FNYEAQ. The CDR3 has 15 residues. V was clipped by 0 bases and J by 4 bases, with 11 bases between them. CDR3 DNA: TGTGCCAGCAGCTTAGCGTATGGGGCCCCAGATACGCAGTATTTT. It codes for CASSLAYGAPDTQYF. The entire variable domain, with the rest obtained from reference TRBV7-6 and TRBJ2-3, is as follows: GAGVSQSPRYKVTKRGQDVALRCDPISGHVSLYWYRQALGQGPEFLTYFNYEAQQDKSGLPNDRFSAERPEGSISTLTIQRTEQRDSAMYRCASSLAYGAPDTQYFGPGTRLTVL.

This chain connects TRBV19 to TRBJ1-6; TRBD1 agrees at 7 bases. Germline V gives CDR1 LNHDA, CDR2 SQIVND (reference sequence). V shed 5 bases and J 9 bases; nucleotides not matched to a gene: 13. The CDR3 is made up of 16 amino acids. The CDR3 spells CASSLDREPLSSPLHF. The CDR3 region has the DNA TGTGCCAGTAGTCTCGACAGGGAACCTTTAAGTTCACCCCTCCACTTT.

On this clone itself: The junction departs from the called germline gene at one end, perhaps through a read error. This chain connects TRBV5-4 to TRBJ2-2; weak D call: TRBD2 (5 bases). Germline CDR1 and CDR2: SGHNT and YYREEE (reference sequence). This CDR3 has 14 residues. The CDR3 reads CASSLGGNPGELFF. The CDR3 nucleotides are TGTGCCAGCAGCTTGGGAGGGAACCCCGGGGAGCTGTTTTTT.

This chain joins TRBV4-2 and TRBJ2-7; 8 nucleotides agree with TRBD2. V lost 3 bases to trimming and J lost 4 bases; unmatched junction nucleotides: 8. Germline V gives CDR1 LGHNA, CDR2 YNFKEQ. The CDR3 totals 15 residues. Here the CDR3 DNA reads TGTGCCAGCAGCCACTCGACTAGCGAGAATTACGAGCAGTACTTC. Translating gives CASSHSTSENYEQYF.

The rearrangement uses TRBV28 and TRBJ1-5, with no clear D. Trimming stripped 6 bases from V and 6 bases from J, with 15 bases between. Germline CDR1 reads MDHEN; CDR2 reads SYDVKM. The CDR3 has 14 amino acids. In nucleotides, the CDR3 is TGTGCCAGCAGCAAACCTCAGGCGGGTCAGCCCCAGCATTTT. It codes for CASSKPQAGQPQHF.